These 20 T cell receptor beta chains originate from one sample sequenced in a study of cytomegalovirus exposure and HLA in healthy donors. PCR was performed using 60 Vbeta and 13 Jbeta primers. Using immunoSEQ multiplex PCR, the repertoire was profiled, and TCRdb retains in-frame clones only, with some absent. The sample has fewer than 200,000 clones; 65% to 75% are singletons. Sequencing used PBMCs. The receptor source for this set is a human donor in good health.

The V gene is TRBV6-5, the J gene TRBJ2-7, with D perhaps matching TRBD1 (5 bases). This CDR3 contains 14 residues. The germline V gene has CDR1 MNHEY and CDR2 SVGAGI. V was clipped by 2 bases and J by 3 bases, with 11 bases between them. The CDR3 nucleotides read TGTGCCAGCAGTTACCAGGGATCCAGCTACGAGCAGTACTTC. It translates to CASSYQGSSYEQYF.

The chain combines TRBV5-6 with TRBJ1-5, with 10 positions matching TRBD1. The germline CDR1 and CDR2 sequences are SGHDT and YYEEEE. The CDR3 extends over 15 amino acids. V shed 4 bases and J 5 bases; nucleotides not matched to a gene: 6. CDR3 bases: TGTGCCAGCAGCCCAGGGACAGGGGAGGATCAGCCCCAGCATTTT. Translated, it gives CASSPGTGEDQPQHF.

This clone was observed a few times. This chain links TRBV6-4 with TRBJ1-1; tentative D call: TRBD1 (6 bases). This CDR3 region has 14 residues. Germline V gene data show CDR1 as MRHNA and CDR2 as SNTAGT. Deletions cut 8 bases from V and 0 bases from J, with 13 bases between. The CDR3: CASRDTNLNTEAFF. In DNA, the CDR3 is TGTGCCAGCCGGGACACTAACTTGAACACTGAAGCTTTCTTT.

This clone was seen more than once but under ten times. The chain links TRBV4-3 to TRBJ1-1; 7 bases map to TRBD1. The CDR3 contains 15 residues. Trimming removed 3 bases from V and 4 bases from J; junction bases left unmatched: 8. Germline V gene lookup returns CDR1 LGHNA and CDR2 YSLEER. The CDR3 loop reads CASSQKTGKGTEAFF. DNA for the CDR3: TGCGCCAGCAGCCAGAAGACAGGGAAAGGCACTGAAGCTTTCTTT.

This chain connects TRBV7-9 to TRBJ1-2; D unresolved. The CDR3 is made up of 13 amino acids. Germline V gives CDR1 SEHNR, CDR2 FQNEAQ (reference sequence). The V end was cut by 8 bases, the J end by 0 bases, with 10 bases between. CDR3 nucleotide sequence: TGTGCCAGCTCCCGAGTTTCTAACTATGGCTACACCTTC. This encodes CASSRVSNYGYTF.

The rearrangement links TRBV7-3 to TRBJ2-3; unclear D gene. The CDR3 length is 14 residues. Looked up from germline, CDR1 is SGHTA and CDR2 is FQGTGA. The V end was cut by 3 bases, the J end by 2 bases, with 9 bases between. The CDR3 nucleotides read TGTGCCAGCAGCTTGAGCCCCTCCACAGATACGCAGTATTTT. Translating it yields CASSLSPSTDTQYF.

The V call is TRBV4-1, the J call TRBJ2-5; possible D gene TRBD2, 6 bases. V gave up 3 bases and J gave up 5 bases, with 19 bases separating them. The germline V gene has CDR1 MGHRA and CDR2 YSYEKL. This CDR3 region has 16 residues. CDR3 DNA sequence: TGCGCCAGCAGCCACTGGGGGGTCAGCAAGGGCGAGACCCAGTACTTC. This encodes CASSHWGVSKGETQYF.

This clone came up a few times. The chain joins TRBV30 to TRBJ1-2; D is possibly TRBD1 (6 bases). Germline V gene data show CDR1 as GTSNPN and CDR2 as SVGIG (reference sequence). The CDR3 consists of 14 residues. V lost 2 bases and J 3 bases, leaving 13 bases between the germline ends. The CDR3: CAWSPGAGDYGYTF. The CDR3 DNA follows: TGTGCCTGGAGTCCAGGGGCAGGTGACTATGGCTACACCTTC.

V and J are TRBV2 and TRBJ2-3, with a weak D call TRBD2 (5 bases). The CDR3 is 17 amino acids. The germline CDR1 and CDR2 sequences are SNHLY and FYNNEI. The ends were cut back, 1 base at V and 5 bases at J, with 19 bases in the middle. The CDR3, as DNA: TGTGCCAGCAGTGAAGTTGGTCGAGGGATCGGTATAGATACGCAGTATTTT. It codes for CASSEVGRGIGIDTQYF.

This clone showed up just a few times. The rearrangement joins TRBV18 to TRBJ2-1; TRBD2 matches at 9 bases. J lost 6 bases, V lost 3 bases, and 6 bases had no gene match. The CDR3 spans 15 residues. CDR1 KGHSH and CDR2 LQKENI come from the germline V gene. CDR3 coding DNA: TGTGCCAGCTCACCGACCGGGACTAGCTTCAATGAGCAGTTCTTC. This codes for CASSPTGTSFNEQFF.

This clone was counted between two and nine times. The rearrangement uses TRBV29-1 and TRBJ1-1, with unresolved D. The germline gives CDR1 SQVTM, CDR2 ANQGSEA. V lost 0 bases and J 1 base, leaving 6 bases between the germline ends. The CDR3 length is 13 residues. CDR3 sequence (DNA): TGCAGCGTTGAAGACTACAGGAACACTGAAGCTTTCTTT. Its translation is CSVEDYRNTEAFF.

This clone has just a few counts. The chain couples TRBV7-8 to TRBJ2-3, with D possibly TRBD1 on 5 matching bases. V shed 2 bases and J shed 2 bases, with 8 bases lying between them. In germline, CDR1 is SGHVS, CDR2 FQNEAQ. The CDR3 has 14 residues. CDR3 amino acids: CASSLRGLTDTQYF. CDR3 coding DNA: TGTGCCAGCAGCTTAAGGGGCCTCACAGATACGCAGTATTTT.

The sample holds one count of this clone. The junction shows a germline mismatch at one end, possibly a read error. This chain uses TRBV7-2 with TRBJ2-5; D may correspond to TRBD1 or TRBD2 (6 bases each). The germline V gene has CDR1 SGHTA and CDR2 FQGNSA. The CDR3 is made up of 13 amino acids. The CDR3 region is CASTLGGLETQYF. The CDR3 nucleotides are TGTGCCAGCACCTTAGGGGGGCTAGAGACCCAGTACTTC.

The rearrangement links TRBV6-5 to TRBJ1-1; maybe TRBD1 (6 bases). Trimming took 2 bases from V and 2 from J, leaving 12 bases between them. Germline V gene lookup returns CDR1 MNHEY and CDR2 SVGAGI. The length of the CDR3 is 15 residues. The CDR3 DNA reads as TGTGCCAGCAGTTACAAGGGACACATAAACACTGAAGCTTTCTTT. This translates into CASSYKGHINTEAFF.

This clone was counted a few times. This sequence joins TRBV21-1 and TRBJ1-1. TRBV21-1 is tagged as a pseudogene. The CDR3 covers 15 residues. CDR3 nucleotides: TGTGCCAGCCGATGGGGACGGCGGGACTCTAATGAAGCTTTCTTT. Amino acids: CASRWGRRDSNEAFF.

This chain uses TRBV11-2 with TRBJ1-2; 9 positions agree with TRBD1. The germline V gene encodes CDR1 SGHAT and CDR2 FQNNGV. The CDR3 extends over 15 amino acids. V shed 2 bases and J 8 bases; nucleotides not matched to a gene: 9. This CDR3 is CASSLTDRGHGGYTF. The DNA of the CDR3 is TGTGCCAGCAGCTTAACGGACAGGGGTCACGGCGGCTACACCTTC.

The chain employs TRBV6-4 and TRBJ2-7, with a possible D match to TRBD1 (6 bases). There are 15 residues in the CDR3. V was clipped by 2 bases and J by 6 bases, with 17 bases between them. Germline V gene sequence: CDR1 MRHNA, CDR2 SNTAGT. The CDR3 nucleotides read TGTGCCAGCAGTGACAAAGGGCAGGGGAAACTCGAGCAGTACTTC. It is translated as CASSDKGQGKLEQYF.

Here the CDR3 reads CASSPGLTSFDTQYF. CDR3 DNA: TGTGCCAGCAGCCCCGGACTAACCTCCTTTGATACGCAGTATTTT. V and J are TRBV5-4 and TRBJ2-3, with D possibly being TRBD2 (6 bases). This CDR3 comprises 15 residues. Germline CDR1 is SGHNT and CDR2 is YYREEE (reference sequence). V lost 4 bases, J lost 6 bases, and 18 bases lay in between.

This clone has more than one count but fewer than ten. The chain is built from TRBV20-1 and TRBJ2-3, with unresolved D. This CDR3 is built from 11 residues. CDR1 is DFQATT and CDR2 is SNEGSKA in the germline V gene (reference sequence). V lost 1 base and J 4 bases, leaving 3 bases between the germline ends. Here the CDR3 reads CSARVADTQYF. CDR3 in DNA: TGCAGTGCTAGAGTAGCAGATACGCAGTATTTT.

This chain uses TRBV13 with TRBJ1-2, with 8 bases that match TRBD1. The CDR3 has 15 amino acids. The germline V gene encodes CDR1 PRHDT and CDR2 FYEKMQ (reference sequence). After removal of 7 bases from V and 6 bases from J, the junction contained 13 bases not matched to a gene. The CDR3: CASTAGGTVLDGYTF. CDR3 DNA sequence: TGTGCCAGCACGGCAGGGGGCACAGTTTTAGATGGCTACACCTTC.